Each of the 26 T cell receptor beta chains below was sequenced from the same sample in a study of CXCR3-negative and CXCR3-positive naive CD8 T cells. Libraries were UMI-labeled 5' RACE TRB cDNA. Each CDR3 protein gets one entry in TCRdb, which reprocessed the 5' RACE reads and gives no DNA. The sample has more than 65,000 distinct CDR3 sequences. Sequences were obtained from naive CXCR3- CD8+ T cells from blood. As to subset: CD45RO-CCR7+CD27+CD95- naive CD8+ T cells lacking CXCR3 (TNR3-). These receptors were obtained from a human donor in good health. Some clones in this sample may be carry-over from other donors' samples.

The chain links TRBV7-8 to TRBJ1-5; TCRdb lists TRBD1, though no DNA is available to test this call. The CDR3 covers 13 residues. Germline V gives CDR1 SGHVS, CDR2 FQNEAQ. The CDR3 protein is CASSRTGEQPQHF.

This rearrangement joins TRBV29-1 to TRBJ2-2. Germline V CDR1 and CDR2: SQVTM, ANQGSEA. CDR3 length equals 14 residues. The CDR3 loop is CSVEALGIGGELFF.

The gene calls are TRBV29-1 and TRBJ2-7. The CDR3 totals 13 residues. Germline-derived CDR1 and CDR2 are SQVTM and ANQGSEA. CDR3 sequence reads: CSVGRGAFYEQYF.

The V and J genes are TRBV6-6 and TRBJ2-1. This CDR3 is 16 amino acids long. Germline lookup yields CDR1 MNHNY and CDR2 SVGAGI (reference sequence). The CDR3 loop reads CASSDFSGSSYNEQFF.

The chain employs TRBV29-1 and TRBJ1-2; TCRdb indicates TRBD1, and absent DNA this call remains unverified. This CDR3 comprises 15 residues. Germline CDR1 and CDR2: SQVTM and ANQGSEA. The CDR3: CSVEEPDRGLLGYTF.

This chain links TRBV6-1 with TRBJ2-7; TCRdb lists TRBD1, though no DNA is available to test this call. The germline V gene encodes CDR1 MNHNS and CDR2 SASEGT. The CDR3 sequence is 13 residues long. The CDR3 sequence is CASAGGPAEEQYF.

CDR3 residues: CASSWGSFYGYTF. V gene TRBV7-9 combines with J gene TRBJ1-2; without DNA, the TCRdb call of TRBD1 cannot be checked. Germline CDR1 and CDR2: SEHNR and FQNEAQ (reference sequence). This CDR3 has 13 residues.

The chain links TRBV2 to TRBJ2-2. Germline lookup yields CDR1 SNHLY and CDR2 FYNNEI. The CDR3 is 11 residues long. The CDR3 is CASSEGGELFF.

The J gene is TRBJ1-1, the V gene TRBV6-2 or TRBV6-3; no DNA is available, so the TRBD1 call from TCRdb remains unchecked. Germline values: CDR1 MNHEY, CDR2 SVGEGT. This CDR3 has 16 residues. CDR3 in amino acids: CASSYFGQGVNTEAFF.

The chain couples TRBV7-9 to TRBJ2-7; the D call from TCRdb, TRBD2, cannot be confirmed without DNA. The CDR3 consists of 16 residues. Germline CDR1 is SEHNR and CDR2 is FQNEAQ (reference sequence). The CDR3 protein is CASSLGVLAGYYEQYF.

V gene TRBV11-2 combines with J gene TRBJ1-1. The germline V gene has CDR1 SGHAT and CDR2 FQNNGV. This CDR3 has 16 amino acids. CDR3 sequence reads: CASSLSRVAMVAEAFF.

The chain links TRBV4-3 to TRBJ2-7; TCRdb outputs TRBD1, but without DNA this stays unchecked. This CDR3 is built from 14 residues. Germline V gene lookup returns CDR1 LGHNA and CDR2 YSLEER. The CDR3 protein is CASSRWDSDYEQYF.

V is TRBV7-9 and J is TRBJ2-1; no DNA is available, so the TRBD1 call from TCRdb remains unchecked. CDR1 and CDR2 (germline): SEHNR, FQNEAQ (reference sequence). This CDR3 comprises 13 residues. CDR3 sequence: CASSEDGGNEQFF.

The gene calls are TRBV29-1 and TRBJ2-1; TCRdb's D gene call, TRBD2, goes unchecked for lack of DNA. Per the germline V gene, CDR1 is SQVTM and CDR2 is ANQGSEA. The CDR3 covers 13 residues. Here the CDR3 reads CSVGGLAGWEQFF.

J is TRBJ2-3 and V is TRBV6-4; there is no DNA to check the TCRdb D call of TRBD2. The germline V gene encodes CDR1 MRHNA and CDR2 SNTAGT. The CDR3 consists of 16 residues. CDR3 sequence: CASSDLAGGSTDTQYF.

The rearrangement joins TRBV6-6 to TRBJ1-2; TCRdb's D call, TRBD1, is unchecked because there is no DNA. The CDR3 spans 17 residues. Looked up from germline, CDR1 is MNHNY and CDR2 is SVGAGI (reference sequence). CDR3 residues: CASSYNPQGSASSGYTF.

The V call is TRBV6-6, the J call TRBJ2-3; TCRdb returns TRBD1, unconfirmable since there is no DNA. Germline values: CDR1 MNHNY, CDR2 SVGAGI (reference sequence). The CDR3 covers 15 residues. The CDR3 sequence: CVTGVPVASTDTQYF.

The V and J genes are TRBV29-1 and TRBJ2-7. Per germline, CDR1 SQVTM and CDR2 ANQGSEA. This CDR3 has 12 residues. Here the CDR3 reads CSVEGLSYEQYF.

The J gene is TRBJ1-1, the V gene TRBV29-1. The CDR3 consists of 11 residues. CDR1 and CDR2 from the germline V gene are SQVTM and ANQGSEA. This chain's CDR3 is CSVDHNTEAFF. The whole variable domain, remainder taken from reference TRBV29-1 and TRBJ1-1, is SAVISQKPSRDICQRGTSLTIQCQVDSQVTMMFWYRQQPGQSLTLIATANQGSEATYESGFVIDKFPISRPNLTFSTLTVSNMSPEDSSIYLCSVDHNTEAFFGQGTRLTVV.

The CDR3 sequence is CASSLGDANLQGCEQYF. The chain couples TRBV28 to TRBJ2-7; TCRdb indicates TRBD1, and absent DNA this call remains unverified. This CDR3 comprises 17 residues. The germline gives CDR1 MDHEN, CDR2 SYDVKM.

J is TRBJ2-5 and V is TRBV13; no DNA is available, so the TRBD1 call from TCRdb remains unchecked. The CDR3 has 17 residues. Germline lookup yields CDR1 PRHDT and CDR2 FYEKMQ (reference sequence). CDR3 sequence: CASSTRHGEKYQETQYF. The variable domain in full, with the rest retrieved from reference TRBV13 and TRBJ2-5, is AAGVIQSPRHLIKEKRETATLKCYPIPRHDTVYWYQQGPGQDPQFLISFYEKMQSDKGSIPDRFSAQQFSDYHSELNMSSLELGDSALYFCASSTRHGEKYQETQYFGPGTRLLVL.

The chain couples TRBV27 to TRBJ2-1; the D call from TCRdb, TRBD2, cannot be confirmed without DNA. CDR1 and CDR2 (germline): MNHEY, SMNVEV (reference sequence). The CDR3 totals 13 residues. This CDR3 reads CASSLGGYNEQFF.

The V and J genes are TRBV5-1 and TRBJ2-7; with no DNA, the TCRdb D assignment of TRBD1 cannot be verified. The length of the CDR3 is 14 residues. The germline gives CDR1 SGHRS, CDR2 YFSETQ. CDR3 residues: CASSSTPDSYEQYF.

The chain uses TRBV12-3 or TRBV12-4 and TRBJ2-7; TCRdb's assignment of TRBD2 cannot be checked, as there is no DNA. The CDR3 spans 14 residues. The CDR3 here is CASSLEGLAYEQYF.

The chain couples TRBV5-5 to TRBJ2-7; the D gene TCRdb calls, TRBD1, cannot be checked with no DNA. Germline loops: CDR1 SGHKS, CDR2 YYEKEE (reference sequence). This CDR3 spans 14 amino acids. This CDR3 reads CASSLVSGGYEQYF.

V is TRBV14 and J is TRBJ2-1. Germline assignment: CDR1 SGHDN and CDR2 FVKESK. This CDR3 has 16 amino acids. The CDR3 reads CASSQDSRASYNEQFF.